This entry describes one TCR beta chain. The antigen is not known. The sample comes from a study of graft-versus-host responses after intestinal transplantation. Study-level results: Early post-transplant HvG declines were associated with peak circulating GvH clone levels. There were GvH clones found in recipient marrow, and some of them appeared first in ileum or blood.

The method was immunoSEQ multiplex PCR; TCRdb's version includes in-frame clones alone and lacks a portion of them. The data contain 70,000 to 95,000 clones, approximately 95% of them singletons. The CDR3 spans 13 residues. The V gene's germline CDR1 is MNHEY and CDR2 SMNVEV (reference sequence). V lost 3 bases to trimming and J lost 3 bases, with 8 bases between them. Sequences were derived from unstimulated CD8+ T cells sorted from spleen or lymph node cells, sampled before transplant. The rearrangement links TRBV27 to TRBJ1-2; no clear D gene. This receptor was taken from a human donor who was the organ donor for an intestinal transplant. In nucleotides, the CDR3 is TGTGCCAGCAGTTTGCGGGGATACTATGGCTACACCTTC. Its protein is CASSLRGYYGYTF.